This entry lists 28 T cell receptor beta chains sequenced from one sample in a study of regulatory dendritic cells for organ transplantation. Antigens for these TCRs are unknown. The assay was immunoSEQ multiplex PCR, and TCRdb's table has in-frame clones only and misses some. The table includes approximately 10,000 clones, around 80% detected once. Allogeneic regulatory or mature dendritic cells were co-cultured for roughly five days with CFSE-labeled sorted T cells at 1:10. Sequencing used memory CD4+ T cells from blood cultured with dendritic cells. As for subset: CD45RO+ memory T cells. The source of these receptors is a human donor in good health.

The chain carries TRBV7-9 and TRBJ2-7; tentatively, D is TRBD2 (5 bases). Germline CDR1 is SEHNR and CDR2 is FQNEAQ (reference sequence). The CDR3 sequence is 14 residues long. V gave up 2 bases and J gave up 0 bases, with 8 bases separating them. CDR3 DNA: TGTGCCAGCAGCTTACAGAGGGACTCCTACGAGCAGTACTTC. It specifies CASSLQRDSYEQYF.

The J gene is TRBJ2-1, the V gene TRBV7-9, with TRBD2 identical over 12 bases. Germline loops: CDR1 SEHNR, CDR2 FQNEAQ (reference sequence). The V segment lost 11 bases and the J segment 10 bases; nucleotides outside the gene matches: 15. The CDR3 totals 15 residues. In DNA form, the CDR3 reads TGTGCCTCTTCTCTGTCGACTAGCGGGGGCCAAGAGCAGTTCTTC. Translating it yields CASSLSTSGGQEQFF.

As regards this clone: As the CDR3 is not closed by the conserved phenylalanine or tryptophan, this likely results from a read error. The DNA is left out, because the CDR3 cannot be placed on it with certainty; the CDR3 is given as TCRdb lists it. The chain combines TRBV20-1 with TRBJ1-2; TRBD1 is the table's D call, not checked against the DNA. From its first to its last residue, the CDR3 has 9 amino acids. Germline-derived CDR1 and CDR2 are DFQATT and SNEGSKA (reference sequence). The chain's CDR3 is CSARRAGTV.

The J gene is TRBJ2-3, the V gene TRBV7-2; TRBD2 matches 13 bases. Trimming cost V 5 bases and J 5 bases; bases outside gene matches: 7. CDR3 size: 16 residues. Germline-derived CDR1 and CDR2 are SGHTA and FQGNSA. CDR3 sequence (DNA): TGTGCCAGCAGCCGTAGACTAGCGGGGGGTAAAGATACGCAGTATTTT. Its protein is CASSRRLAGGKDTQYF.

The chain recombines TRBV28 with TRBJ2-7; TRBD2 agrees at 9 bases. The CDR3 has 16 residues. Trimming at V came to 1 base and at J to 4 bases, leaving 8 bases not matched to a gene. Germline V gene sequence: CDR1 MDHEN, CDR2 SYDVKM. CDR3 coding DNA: TGTGCCAGCAGTTTATTCAGAGCGGGAGGTTTTTACGAGCAGTACTTC. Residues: CASSLFRAGGFYEQYF. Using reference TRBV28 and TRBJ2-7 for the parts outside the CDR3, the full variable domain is DVKVTQSSRYLVKRTGEKVFLECVQDMDHENMFWYRQDPGLGLRLIYFSYDVKMKEKGDIPEGYSVSREKKERFSLILESASTNQTSMYLCASSLFRAGGFYEQYFGPGTRLTVT.

CDR3 in amino acids: CASSPPQGYDTEAFF. CDR3 in DNA: TGTGCCAGTAGTCCCCCACAGGGGTACGACACTGAAGCTTTCTTT. The V gene is TRBV19, the J gene TRBJ1-1, with 7 positions matching TRBD1. The CDR3 is made up of 15 amino acids. Germline V gene lookup returns CDR1 LNHDA and CDR2 SQIVND (reference sequence). Losses at the gene ends were 5 bases for V and 3 bases for J; bases not matched to a gene: 9.

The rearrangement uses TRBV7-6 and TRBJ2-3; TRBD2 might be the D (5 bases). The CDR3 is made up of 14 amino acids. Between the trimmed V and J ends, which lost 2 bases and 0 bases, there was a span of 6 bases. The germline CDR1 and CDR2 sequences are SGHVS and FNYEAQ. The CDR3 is CASSLWESTDTQYF. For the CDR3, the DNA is TGTGCCAGCAGCTTATGGGAGAGCACAGATACGCAGTATTTT.

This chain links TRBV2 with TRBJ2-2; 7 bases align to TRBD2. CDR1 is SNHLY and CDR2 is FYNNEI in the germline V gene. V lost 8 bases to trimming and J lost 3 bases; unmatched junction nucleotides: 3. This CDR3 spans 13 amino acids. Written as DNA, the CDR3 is TGTGCCAGCGTACGGGAGGACACCGGGGAGCTGTTTTTT. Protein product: CASVREDTGELFF.

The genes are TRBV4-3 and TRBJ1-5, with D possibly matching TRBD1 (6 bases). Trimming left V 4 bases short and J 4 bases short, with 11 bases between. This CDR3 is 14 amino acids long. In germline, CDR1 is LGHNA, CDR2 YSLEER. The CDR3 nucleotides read TGCGCCAGCAGCCGACAGGTCCGGAATCAGCCCCAGCATTTT. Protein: CASSRQVRNQPQHF.

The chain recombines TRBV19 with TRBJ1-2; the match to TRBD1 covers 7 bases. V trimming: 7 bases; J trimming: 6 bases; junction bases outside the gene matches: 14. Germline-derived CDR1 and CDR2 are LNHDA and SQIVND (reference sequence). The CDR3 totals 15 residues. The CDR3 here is CASTPGDSRYHGYTF. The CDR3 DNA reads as TGTGCCAGTACCCCCGGGGACAGTAGGTATCATGGCTACACCTTC.

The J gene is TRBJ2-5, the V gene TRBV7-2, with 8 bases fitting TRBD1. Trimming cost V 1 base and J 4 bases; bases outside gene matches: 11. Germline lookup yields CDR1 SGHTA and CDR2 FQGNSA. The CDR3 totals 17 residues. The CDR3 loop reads CASSLGLSGQGGETQYF. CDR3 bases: TGTGCCAGCAGCTTAGGCCTTAGCGGACAGGGTGGAGAGACCCAGTACTTC.

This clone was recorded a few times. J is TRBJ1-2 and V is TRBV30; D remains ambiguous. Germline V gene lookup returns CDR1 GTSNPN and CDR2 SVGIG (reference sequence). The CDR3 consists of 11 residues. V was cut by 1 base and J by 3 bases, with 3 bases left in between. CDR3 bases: TGTGCCTGGAGTGACTACTATGGCTACACCTTC. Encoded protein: CAWSDYYGYTF.

CDR3 amino acids: CASSPVGTYFTDTQYF. Written as DNA, the CDR3 is TGTGCCAGCTCCCCAGTAGGGACATATTTCACAGATACGCAGTATTTT. This sequence joins TRBV18 and TRBJ2-3, with TRBD1 as a possible D gene (6 bases). From germline, CDR1 is KGHSH and CDR2 LQKENI. Trimming shortened V by 6 bases and J by 2 bases, and 18 bases separated the two germline ends. The CDR3 is 16 residues long.

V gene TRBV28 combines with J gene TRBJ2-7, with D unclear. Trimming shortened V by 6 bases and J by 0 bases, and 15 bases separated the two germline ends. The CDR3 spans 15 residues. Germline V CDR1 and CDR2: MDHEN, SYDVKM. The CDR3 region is CASRPPLALSYEQYF. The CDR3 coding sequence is TGTGCCAGCAGACCCCCCCTGGCCCTCTCCTACGAGCAGTACTTC.

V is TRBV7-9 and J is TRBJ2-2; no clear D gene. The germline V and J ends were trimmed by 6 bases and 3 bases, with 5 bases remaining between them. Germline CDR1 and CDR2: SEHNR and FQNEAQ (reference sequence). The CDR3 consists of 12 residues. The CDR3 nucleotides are TGTGCCAGCAGTAGGGACACCGGGGAGCTGTTTTTT. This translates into CASSRDTGELFF.

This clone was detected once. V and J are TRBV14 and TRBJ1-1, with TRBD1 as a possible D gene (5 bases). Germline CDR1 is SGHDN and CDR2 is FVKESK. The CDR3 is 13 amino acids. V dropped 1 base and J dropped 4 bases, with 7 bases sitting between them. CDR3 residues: CASSQGTITEAFF. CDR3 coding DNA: TGTGCCAGCAGCCAAGGGACAATCACTGAAGCTTTCTTT.

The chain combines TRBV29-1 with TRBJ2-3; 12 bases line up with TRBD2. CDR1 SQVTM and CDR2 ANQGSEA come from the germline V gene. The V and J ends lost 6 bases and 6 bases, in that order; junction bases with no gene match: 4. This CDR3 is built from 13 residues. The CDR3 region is CSVGGTSGDTQYF. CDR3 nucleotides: TGCAGCGTCGGGGGGACTAGCGGGGATACGCAGTATTTT.

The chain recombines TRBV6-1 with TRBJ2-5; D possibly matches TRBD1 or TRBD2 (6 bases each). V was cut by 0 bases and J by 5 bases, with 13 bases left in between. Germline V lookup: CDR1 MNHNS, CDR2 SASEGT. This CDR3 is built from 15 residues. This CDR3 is CASSEAGGPGETQYF. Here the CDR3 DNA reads TGTGCCAGCAGTGAAGCGGGGGGCCCTGGGGAGACCCAGTACTTC.

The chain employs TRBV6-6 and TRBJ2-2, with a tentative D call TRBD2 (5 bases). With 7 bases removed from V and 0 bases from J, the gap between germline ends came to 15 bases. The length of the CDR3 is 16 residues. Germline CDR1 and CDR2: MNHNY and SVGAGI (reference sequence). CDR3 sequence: CASNPREKTNTGELFF. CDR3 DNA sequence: TGTGCCAGCAACCCTAGGGAGAAGACGAACACCGGGGAGCTGTTTTTT.

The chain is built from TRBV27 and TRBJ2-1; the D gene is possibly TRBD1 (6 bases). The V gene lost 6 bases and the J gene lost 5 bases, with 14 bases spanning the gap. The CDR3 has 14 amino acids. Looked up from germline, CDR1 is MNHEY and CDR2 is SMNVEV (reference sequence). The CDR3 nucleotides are TGTGCCAGCAGCCAGGGGTTTTTAAACAATGAGCAGTTCTTC. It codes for CASSQGFLNNEQFF.

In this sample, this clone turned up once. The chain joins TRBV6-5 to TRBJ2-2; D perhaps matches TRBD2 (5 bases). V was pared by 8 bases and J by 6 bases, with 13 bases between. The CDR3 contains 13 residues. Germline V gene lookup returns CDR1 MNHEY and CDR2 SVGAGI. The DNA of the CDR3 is TGTGCCAGCTCCCCCCGGGGTCCCGGGGAGCTGTTTTTT. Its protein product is CASSPRGPGELFF.

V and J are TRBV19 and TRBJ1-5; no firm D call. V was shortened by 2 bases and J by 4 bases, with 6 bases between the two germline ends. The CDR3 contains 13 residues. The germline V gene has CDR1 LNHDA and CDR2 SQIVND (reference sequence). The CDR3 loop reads CASSIQTNQPQHF. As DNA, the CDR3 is TGTGCCAGTAGTATACAGACAAATCAGCCCCAGCATTTT.

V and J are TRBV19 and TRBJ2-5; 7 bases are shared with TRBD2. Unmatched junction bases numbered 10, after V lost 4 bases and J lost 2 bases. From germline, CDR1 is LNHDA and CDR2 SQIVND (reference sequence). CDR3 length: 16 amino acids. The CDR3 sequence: CASSKAIGGEQETQYF. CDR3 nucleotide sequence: TGTGCCAGTAGTAAAGCCATTGGGGGGGAACAAGAGACCCAGTACTTC.

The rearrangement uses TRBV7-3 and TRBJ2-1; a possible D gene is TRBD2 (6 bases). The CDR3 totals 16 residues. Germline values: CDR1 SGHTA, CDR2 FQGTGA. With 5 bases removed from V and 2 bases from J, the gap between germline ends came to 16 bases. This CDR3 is CASSRQGGVTYNEQFF. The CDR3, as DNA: TGTGCCAGCAGCCGCCAGGGCGGGGTCACCTACAATGAGCAGTTCTTC.

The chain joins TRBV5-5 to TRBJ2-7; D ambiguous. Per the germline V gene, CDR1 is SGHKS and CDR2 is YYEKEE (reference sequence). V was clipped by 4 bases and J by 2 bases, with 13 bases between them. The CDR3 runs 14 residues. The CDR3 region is CASSQRRPAYEQYF. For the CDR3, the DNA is TGTGCCAGCAGCCAAAGAAGACCCGCCTACGAGCAGTACTTC.

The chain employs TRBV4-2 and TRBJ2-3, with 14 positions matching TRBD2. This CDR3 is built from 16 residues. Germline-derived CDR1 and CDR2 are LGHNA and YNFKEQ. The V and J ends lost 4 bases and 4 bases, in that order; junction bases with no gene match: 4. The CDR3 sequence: CASSPSTSGGADTQYF. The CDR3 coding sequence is TGTGCCAGCAGCCCCTCGACTAGCGGGGGGGCAGATACGCAGTATTTT.

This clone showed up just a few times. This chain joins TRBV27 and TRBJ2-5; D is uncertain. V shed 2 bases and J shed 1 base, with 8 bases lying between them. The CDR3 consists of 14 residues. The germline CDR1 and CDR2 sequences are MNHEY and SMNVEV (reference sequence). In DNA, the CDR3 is TGTGCCAGCAGTTTAAGCCGGACCCAAGAGACCCAGTACTTC. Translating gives CASSLSRTQETQYF.

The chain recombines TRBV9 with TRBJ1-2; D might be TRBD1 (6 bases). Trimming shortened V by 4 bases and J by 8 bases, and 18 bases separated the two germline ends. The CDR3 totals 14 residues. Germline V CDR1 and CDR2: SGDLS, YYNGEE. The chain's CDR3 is CASSSSRDIGGYTF. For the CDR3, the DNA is TGTGCCAGCAGCTCCAGCCGGGACATCGGGGGCTACACCTTC.